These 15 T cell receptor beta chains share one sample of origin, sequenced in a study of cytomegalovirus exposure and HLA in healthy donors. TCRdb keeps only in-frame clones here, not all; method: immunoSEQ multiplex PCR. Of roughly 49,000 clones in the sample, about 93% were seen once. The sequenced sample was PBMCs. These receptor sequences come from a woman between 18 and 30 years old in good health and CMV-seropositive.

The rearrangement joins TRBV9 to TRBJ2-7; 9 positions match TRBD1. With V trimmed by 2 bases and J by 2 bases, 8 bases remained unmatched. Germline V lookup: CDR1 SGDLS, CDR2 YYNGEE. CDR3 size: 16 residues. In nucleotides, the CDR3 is TGTGCCAGCAGCGTCTCACCGGGACAGGGTCCCTACGAGCAGTACTTC. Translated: CASSVSPGQGPYEQYF.

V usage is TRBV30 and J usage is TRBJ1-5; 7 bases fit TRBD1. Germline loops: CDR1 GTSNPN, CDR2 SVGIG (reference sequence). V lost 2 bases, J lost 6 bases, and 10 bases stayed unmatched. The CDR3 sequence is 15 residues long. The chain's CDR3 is CAWSPRDRVLQPQHF. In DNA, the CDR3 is TGTGCCTGGAGTCCCCGAGACAGGGTTCTTCAGCCCCAGCATTTT.

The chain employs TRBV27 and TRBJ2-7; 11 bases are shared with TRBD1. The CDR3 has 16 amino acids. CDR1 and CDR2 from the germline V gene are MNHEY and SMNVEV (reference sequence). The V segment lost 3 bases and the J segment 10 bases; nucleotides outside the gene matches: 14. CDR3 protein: CASSFWGGTGGTIQYF. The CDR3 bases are TGTGCCAGCAGTTTTTGGGGAGGGACAGGGGGGACTATCCAGTACTTC.

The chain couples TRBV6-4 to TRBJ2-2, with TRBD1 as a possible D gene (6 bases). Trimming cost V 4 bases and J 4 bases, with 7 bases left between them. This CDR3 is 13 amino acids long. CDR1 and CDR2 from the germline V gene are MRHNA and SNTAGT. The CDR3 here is CASSGTVTGELFF. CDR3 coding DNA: TGTGCCAGCAGTGGGACAGTCACCGGGGAGCTGTTTTTT.

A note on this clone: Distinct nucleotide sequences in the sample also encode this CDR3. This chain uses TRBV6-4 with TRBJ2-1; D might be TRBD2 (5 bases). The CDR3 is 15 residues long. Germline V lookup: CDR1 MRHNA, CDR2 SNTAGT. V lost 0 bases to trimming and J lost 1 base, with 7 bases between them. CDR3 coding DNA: TGTGCCAGCAGTGACTCAAGCGGATCCTACAATGAGCAGTTCTTC. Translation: CASSDSSGSYNEQFF.

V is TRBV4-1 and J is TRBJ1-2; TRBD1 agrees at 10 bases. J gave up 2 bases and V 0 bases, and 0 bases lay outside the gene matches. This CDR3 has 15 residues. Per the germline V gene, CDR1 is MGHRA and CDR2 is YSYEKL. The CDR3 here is CASSQEGQGNYGYTF. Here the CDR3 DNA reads TGCGCCAGCAGCCAAGAGGGACAGGGGAACTATGGCTACACCTTC.

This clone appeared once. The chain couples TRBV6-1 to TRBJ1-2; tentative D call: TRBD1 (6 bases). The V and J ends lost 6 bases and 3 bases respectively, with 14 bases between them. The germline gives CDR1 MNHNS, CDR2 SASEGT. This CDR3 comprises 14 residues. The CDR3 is CASSGQFGDYGYTF. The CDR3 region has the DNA TGTGCCAGCAGCGGACAGTTTGGGGACTATGGCTACACCTTC.

The CDR3, as DNA: TGTGCCAGCAGTGAAACAGGGGGCGTGAACACTGAAGCTTTCTTT. This translates into CASSETGGVNTEAFF. This rearrangement joins TRBV6-1 to TRBJ1-1; TRBD1 agrees at 9 bases. Germline CDR1 and CDR2: MNHNS and SASEGT. The CDR3 length is 15 residues. With 2 bases clipped from V and 0 bases from J, the junction kept 1 base outside the gene matches.

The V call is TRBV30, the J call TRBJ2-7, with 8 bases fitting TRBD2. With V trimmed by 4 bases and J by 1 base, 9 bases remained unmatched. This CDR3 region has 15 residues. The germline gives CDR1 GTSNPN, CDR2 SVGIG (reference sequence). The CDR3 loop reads CAWTGGGTSSYEQYF. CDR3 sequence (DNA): TGTGCCTGGACTGGAGGGGGGACTAGTTCCTACGAGCAGTACTTC.

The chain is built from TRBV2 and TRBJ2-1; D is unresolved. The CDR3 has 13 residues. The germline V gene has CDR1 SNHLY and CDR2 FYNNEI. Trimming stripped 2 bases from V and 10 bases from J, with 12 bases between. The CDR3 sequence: CASSEPPETEQFF. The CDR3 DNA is TGTGCCAGCAGTGAACCACCGGAGACGGAGCAGTTCTTC.

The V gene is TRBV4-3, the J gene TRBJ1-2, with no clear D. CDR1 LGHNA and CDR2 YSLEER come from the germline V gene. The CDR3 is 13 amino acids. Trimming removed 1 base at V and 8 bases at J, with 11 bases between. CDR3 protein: CASSQGVGDGYTF. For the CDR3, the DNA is TGCGCCAGCAGCCAAGGGGTAGGAGACGGCTACACCTTC.

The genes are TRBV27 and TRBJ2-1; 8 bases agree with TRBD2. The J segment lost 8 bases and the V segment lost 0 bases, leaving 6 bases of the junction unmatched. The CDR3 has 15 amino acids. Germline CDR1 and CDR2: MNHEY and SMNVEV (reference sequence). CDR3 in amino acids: CASSLSGLVGYEQFF. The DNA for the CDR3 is TGTGCCAGCAGTTTATCGGGACTAGTCGGTTATGAGCAGTTCTTC.

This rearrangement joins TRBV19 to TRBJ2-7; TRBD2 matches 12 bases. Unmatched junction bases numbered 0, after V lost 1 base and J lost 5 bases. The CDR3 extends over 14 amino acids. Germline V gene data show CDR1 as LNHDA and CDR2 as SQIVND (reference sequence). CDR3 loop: CASSIGLAGDEQYF. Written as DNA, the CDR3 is TGTGCCAGTAGTATAGGACTAGCGGGAGACGAGCAGTACTTC.

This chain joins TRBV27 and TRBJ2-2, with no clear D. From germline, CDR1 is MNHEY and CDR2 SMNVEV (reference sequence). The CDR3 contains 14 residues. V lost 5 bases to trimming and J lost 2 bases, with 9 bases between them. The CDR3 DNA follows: TGTGCCAGCAGTATGGCAGAAAACACCGGGGAGCTGTTTTTT. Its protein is CASSMAENTGELFF.

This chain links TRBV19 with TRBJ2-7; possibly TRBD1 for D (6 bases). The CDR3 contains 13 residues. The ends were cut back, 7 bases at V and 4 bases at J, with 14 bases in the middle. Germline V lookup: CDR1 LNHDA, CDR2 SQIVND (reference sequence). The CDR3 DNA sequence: TGTGCCAGTAAGGCCAGGGGAGTGTACGAGCAGTACTTC. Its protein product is CASKARGVYEQYF. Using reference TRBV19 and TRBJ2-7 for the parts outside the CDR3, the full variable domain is DGGITQSPKYLFRKEGQNVTLSCEQNLNHDAMYWYRQDPGQGLRLIYYSQIVNDFQKGDIAEGYSVSREKKESFPLTVTSAQKNPTAFYLCASKARGVYEQYFGPGTRLTVT.